This TCR beta chain appears in the sequencing data of a study of CD8+CD57+ T cells in acquired aplastic anemia. The V and J ends lost 3 bases and 4 bases, in that order; junction bases with no gene match: 4. The germline V gene has CDR1 DFQATT and CDR2 SNEGSKA (reference sequence). CDR3 length: 14 residues. Study-level results: Patients versus controls showed no significant CD8+ Simpson's diversity difference.

As to this clonotype: Its cognate antigen is unknown.

Genomic DNA provided the template from which TCR beta VDJ and CDR3 profiles were obtained. TCRdb analysed the reads with MiXCR anew, one entry per CDR3 protein. The sample has approximately 98,000 distinct CDR3 sequences; approximately 49% are singletons. Source material: sorted CD4+, CD8+, or CD8+CD57+ T cells (not recorded which) from PBMCs. The rearrangement uses TRBV20-1 and TRBJ1-5; 9 positions match TRBD1. This clonotype originated in a human donor in good health, serving as a control. In nucleotides, the CDR3 is TGCAGTGCTAGGGGACAGGGCCCAAATCAGCCCCAGCATTTT. Its translation: CSARGQGPNQPQHF.